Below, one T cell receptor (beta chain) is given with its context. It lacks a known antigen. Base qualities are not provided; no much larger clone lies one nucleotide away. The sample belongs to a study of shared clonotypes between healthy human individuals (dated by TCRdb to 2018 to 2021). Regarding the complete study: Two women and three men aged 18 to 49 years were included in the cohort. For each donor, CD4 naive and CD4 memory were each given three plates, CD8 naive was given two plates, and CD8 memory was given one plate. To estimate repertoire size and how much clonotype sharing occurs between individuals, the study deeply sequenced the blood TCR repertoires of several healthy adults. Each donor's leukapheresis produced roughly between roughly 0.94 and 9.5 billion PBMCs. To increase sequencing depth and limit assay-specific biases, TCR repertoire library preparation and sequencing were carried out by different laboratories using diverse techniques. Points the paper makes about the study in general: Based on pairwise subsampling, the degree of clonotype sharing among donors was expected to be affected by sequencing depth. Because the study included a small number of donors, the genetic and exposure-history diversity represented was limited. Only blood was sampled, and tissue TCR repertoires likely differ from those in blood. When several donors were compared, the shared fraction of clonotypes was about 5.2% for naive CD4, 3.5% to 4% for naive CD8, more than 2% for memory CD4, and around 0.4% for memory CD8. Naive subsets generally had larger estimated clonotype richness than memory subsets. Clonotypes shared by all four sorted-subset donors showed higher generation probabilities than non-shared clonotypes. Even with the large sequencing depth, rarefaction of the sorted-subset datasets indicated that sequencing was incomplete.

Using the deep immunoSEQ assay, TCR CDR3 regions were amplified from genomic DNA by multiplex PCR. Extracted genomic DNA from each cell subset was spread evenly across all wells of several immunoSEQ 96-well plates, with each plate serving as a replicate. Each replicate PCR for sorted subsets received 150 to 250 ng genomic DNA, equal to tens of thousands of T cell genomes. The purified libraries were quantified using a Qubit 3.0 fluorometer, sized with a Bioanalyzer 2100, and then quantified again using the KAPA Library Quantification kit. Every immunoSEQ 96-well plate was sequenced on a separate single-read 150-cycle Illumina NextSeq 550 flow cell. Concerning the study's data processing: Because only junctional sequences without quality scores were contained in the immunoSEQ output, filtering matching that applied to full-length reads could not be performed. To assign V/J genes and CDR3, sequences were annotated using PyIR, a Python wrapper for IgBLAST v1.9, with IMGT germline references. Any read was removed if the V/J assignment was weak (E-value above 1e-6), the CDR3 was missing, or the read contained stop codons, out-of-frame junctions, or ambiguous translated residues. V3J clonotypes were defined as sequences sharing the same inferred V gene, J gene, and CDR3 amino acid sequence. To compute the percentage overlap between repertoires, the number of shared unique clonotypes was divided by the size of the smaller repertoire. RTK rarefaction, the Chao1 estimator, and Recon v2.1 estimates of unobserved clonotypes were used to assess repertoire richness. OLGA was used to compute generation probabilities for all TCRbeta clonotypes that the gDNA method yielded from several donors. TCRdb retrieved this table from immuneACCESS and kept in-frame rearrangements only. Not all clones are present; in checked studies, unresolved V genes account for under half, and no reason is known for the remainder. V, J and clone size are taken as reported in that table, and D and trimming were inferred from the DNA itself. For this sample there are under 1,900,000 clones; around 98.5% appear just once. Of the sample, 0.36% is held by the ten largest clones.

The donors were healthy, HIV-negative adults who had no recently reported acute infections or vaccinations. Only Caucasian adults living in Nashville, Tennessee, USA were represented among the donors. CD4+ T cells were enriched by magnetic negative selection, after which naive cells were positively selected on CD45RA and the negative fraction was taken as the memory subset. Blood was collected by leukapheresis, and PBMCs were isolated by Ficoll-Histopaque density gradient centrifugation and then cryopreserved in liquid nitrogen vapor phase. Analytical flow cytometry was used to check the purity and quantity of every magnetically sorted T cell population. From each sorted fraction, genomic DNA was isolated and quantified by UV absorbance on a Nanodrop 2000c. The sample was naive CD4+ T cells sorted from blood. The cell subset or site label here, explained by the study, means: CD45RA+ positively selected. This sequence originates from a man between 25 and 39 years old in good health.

Here is the DNA: TGTGCCAGCAGGTCTCCGGGACAGGGCGAGGGTGAAAAACTGTTTTTT. Its product reads: CASRSPGQGEGEKLFF. The chain is encoded by TRBV27 joined to TRBJ1-4; TRBD1 matches 9 bases in the middle. From the cysteine through the phenylalanine, the CDR3 covers 16 amino acids. Only the CDR3 DNA is retained, 48 bases long and in frame from the first base. Relative to germline, V is missing 6 bases and J is missing 7 bases, with 12 bases of the junction outside any gene match. Via the germline V gene (reference sequence), CDR1 is MNHEY and CDR2 SMNVEV. Beyond the CDR3, the reference TRBV27 and TRBJ1-4 genes provide the residues; the full variable domain reads: EAQVTQNPRYLITVTGKKLTVTCSQNMNHEYMSWYRQDPGLGLRQIYYSMNVEVTDKGDVPEGYKVSRKEKRNFPLILESPSPNQTSLYFCASRSPGQGEGEKLFFGSGTQLSVL.